This T cell receptor (beta chain) was sequenced in a study of identical twins. Remarks on this clonotype: Antigen specificity is unknown.

Trimming pared 5 bases from V and 0 bases from J, leaving 13 bases between. CDR3 length equals 15 residues. The germline gives CDR1 SGHVS, CDR2 FQNEAQ. Overall study results and limits: The study drew conclusions from cross-sectional statistical analysis, not from following the same donors. Analyses of zero insertions could be partly confounded by invariant MAIT and iNKT cells. Sharing of beta out-of-frame sequences by twins showed a weaker excess. Within cord blood, abundant beta clonotypes carried fewer insertions, but memory repertoires showed no such trend.

TCRdb passed the 5' RACE reads through MiXCR, listing each CDR3 protein once. The sample gives approximately 690,000 distinct CDR3 sequences, around 6% of which show up once; around 2% is in the top ten. The material sequenced was naive T cells sorted from blood. The receptor was isolated from a young man in good health. The rearrangement joins TRBV7-8 to TRBJ1-1; D possibly corresponds to TRBD1 (6 bases). In DNA, the CDR3 is TGTGCCAGCAGCCCTAGGACAGACATGAACACTGAAGCTTTCTTT. It translates to CASSPRTDMNTEAFF.